The rows below give T cell receptor beta chains drawn from one sample of a study of T cell repertoires in cytomegalovirus infection. TCRdb independently ran MiXCR on the reads; one entry per CDR3 protein. The sample includes about 260,000 distinct CDR3 sequences, roughly an eighth seen only once; the top ten take roughly 9.7%. Sequenced input: PBMCs. The origin of the receptors is a human donor in good health (CMV status not recorded). Some clones in this sample may be carry-over from other donors' samples. The CDR3 runs from the conserved cysteine through the conserved F or W. D genes are given only for firm matches. Expanded clones get a size class; other rows say once, few or many, or leave the size out.

d_gene	v_gene	j_gene	abundance	CDR3aa	CDR3nt
NA	TRBV7-3	TRBJ2-1	few	CASSSQGGVNNEQFF	TGTGCCAGCAGTTCTCAGGGGGGGGTTAACAATGAGCAGTTCTTC
TRBD1	TRBV29-1	TRBJ2-7	few	CSVGQGSYEQYF	TGCAGCGTTGGACAGGGTAGTTACGAGCAGTACTTC
TRBD2	TRBV20-1	TRBJ2-5	once	CSARGGTRETQYF	TGCAGTGCTAGAGGCGGGACTAGAGAGACCCAGTACTTC
TRBD1	TRBV6-5	TRBJ2-2	NA	CASRRTGARTGELFF	TGTGCCAGCAGGAGGACAGGGGCGAGGACCGGGGAGCTGTTTTTT
TRBD2	TRBV29-1	TRBJ2-5	NA	CSASISGEETQYF	TGCAGCGCCTCAATTAGCGGGGAAGAGACCCAGTACTTC
TRBD1	TRBV7-3	TRBJ1-2	many	CASSPEGGTGYGYTF	TGTGCCAGCAGCCCCGAGGGGGGGACAGGTTATGGCTACACCTTC
NA	TRBV7-9	TRBJ2-5	many	CASSSGEYQETQYF	TGTGCCAGCAGCTCAGGGGAGTACCAAGAGACCCAGTACTTC
NA	TRBV7-2	TRBJ1-4	many	CASSFSMGTEKLFF	TGTGCCAGCAGTTTTAGTATGGGGACTGAAAAACTGTTTTTT
TRBD1	TRBV6-2/TRBV6-3	TRBJ2-7	NA	CASSYGQDPHYEQYF	TGTGCCAGCAGTTATGGACAGGACCCCCACTACGAGCAGTACTTC
NA	TRBV19	TRBJ1-1	few	CASNVGSEAFF	TGTGCCAGTAACGTCGGGTCTGAAGCTTTCTTT
TRBD1	TRBV7-2	TRBJ1-2	many	CASSSRDRGPGGYTF	TGTGCCAGCAGCTCCCGGGACAGGGGCCCGGGGGGCTACACCTTC
NA	TRBV20-1	TRBJ2-1	NA	CSVDRGASAYNEQFF	TGCAGTGTTGACCGGGGGGCCTCCGCCTACAATGAGCAGTTCTTC
NA	TRBV27	TRBJ1-2	many	CASSLTGTGYTF	TGTGCCAGCAGCTTAACAGGGACAGGCTACACCTTC
TRBD1	TRBV7-3	TRBJ2-5	few	CASSWGTGLFETQYF	TGTGCCAGCAGCTGGGGGACAGGGCTGTTCGAGACCCAGTACTTC
TRBD2	TRBV6-5	TRBJ2-2	few	CASSRGGVGTGELFF	TGTGCCAGCAGTCGGGGGGGGGTCGGCACCGGGGAGCTGTTTTTT
NA	TRBV28	TRBJ2-1	NA	CASTHLVVWPGAVGNEQFF	TGTGCCAGCACCCATCTGGTGGTGTGGCCGGGGGCGGTGGGCAATGAGCAGTTCTTC
TRBD1	TRBV6-2/TRBV6-3	TRBJ2-7	NA	CASSYPGDRRRVEQYF	TGTGCCAGCAGTTACCCAGGGGACAGGCGCCGGGTCGAGCAGTACTTC
NA	TRBV12-5	TRBJ1-1	once	CASGLVMALVNTEAFF	TGTGCTAGTGGTTTGGTAATGGCTTTGGTGAACACTGAAGCTTTCTTT
NA	TRBV4-1	TRBJ2-5	many	CASSQDRWGAQKETQYF	TGCGCCAGCAGCCAAGATCGGTGGGGGGCGCAAAAGGAGACCCAGTACTTC
NA	TRBV29-1	TRBJ2-7	once	CSVVRGGEQYF	TGCAGCGTTGTTAGGGGAGGCGAGCAGTACTTC
NA	TRBV7-3	TRBJ2-3	many	CASSLYSTDTQYF	TGTGCCAGCAGTCTTTATAGCACAGATACGCAGTATTTT
TRBD2	TRBV7-8	TRBJ2-2	many	CASSRGGLAGGWSGELFF	TGTGCCAGCAGCCGAGGCGGCCTAGCGGGGGGCTGGAGCGGGGAGCTGTTTTTT
NA	TRBV5-4	TRBJ2-7	few	CASSLSAPGREQYF	TGTGCCAGCAGCTTGTCGGCGCCGGGGCGCGAGCAGTACTTC
NA	TRBV7-2	TRBJ2-7	many	CASSLARRYEQYF	TGTGCCAGCAGCTTAGCGCGCAGATACGAGCAGTACTTC
TRBD1	TRBV12-5	TRBJ1-5	NA	CASGLNRGPQHF	TGTGCTAGTGGTTTGAACAGGGGGCCCCAGCATTTT
NA	TRBV5-6	TRBJ1-2	many	CASSSGIPGRGYTF	TGTGCCAGCAGCTCGGGAATCCCGGGTCGGGGCTACACCTTC
NA	TRBV11-2	TRBJ2-7	many	CASSLNLGSEQYF	TGTGCCAGCAGCTTAAATCTTGGCAGCGAGCAGTACTTC
TRBD2	TRBV29-1	TRBJ2-1	once	CSVRLAGYNEQFF	TGCAGCGTCCGACTAGCGGGCTACAATGAGCAGTTCTTC
TRBD2	TRBV7-8	TRBJ2-3	many	CASSLGAGAGDTQYF	TGTGCCAGCAGCTTAGGGGCGGGAGCAGGGGATACGCAGTATTTT
NA	TRBV28	TRBJ1-2	many	CASSSSGTAGRYTF	TGTGCCAGCAGCTCCTCCGGGACGGCTGGTCGCTACACCTTC
NA	TRBV2	TRBJ1-1	NA	CASPDGEYTEAFF	TGTGCCAGCCCCGATGGGGAATACACTGAAGCTTTCTTT
NA	TRBV5-1	TRBJ2-2	NA	CASSVTVTGELFF	TGCGCCAGCAGCGTGACAGTCACCGGGGAGCTGTTTTTT
NA	TRBV20-1	TRBJ1-6	NA	CSARVDSRGPLHF	TGCAGTGCTAGAGTAGACTCCAGGGGACCCCTCCACTTT
NA	TRBV9	TRBJ2-7	NA	CASSPSPGAYAYEQYF	TGTGCCAGCAGCCCGTCTCCAGGGGCTTATGCCTACGAGCAGTACTTC
NA	TRBV28	TRBJ1-5	many	CASSLIVPGNQPQHF	TGTGCCAGCAGTTTGATTGTTCCAGGGAATCAGCCCCAGCATTTT
NA	TRBV6-1	TRBJ1-5	many	CASSGRTSNQPQHF	TGTGCCAGCAGTGGACGGACCTCCAATCAGCCCCAGCATTTT
TRBD1	TRBV5-5	TRBJ1-1	few	CASSLVTGELNTEAFF	TGTGCCAGCAGCTTGGTTACAGGGGAGCTGAACACTGAAGCTTTCTTT
NA	TRBV5-1	TRBJ2-1	NA	CASSLGADFFNEQFF	TGCGCCAGCAGCTTGGGGGCGGACTTCTTCAATGAGCAGTTCTTC
NA	TRBV7-8	TRBJ2-1	many	CASSLAKLARGNEQFF	TGTGCCAGCAGCTTAGCCAAACTAGCACGGGGCAATGAGCAGTTCTTC
TRBD1	TRBV28	TRBJ1-2	many	CASRTGDYGYTF	TGTGCCAGCAGGACAGGGGACTATGGCTACACCTTC